This T cell receptor beta chain is from a study of blood T cell repertoires in COVID-19. Study as a whole: From the United States, Italy and Spain came samples of acute and convalescent COVID-19. The cDNA or gDNA used as material had been derived from T cells, B-cell-depleted T cells, or PBMCs.

Original processing methods: Using reference gene primer amplification, nucleated cell counts were estimated. The method was immunoSEQ multiplex PCR; TCRdb's version includes in-frame clones alone and lacks a portion of them. V, J and clone size are taken as reported in that table, and D and trimming were inferred from the DNA itself. The data hold about 80,000 clones, with 84% observed a single time. Trimming pared 5 bases from V and 8 bases from J, leaving 10 bases between. The CDR3 has 13 residues. Germline CDR1 is KGHSH and CDR2 is LQKENI. This TCR was recovered from a man aged 50 to 59 with acute or convalescent COVID-19. The specimen was peripheral blood. This chain links TRBV18 with TRBJ1-6, with D hard to call. In DNA form, the CDR3 reads TGTGCCAGCTCAGGACTTTCGGATTCACCCCTCCACTTT. It yields the protein CASSGLSDSPLHF. Using reference TRBV18 and TRBJ1-6 for the parts outside the CDR3, the full variable domain is NAGVMQNPRHLVRRRGQEARLRCSPMKGHSHVYWYRQLPEEGLKFMVYLQKENIIDESGMPKERFSAEFPKEGPSILRIQQVVRGDSAAYFCASSGLSDSPLHFGNGTRLTVT.